The sequence of this TCR beta chain was determined in a study of beta chain features in type 1 diabetes. The study's findings and limits: Moderately but significantly shorter TCRB CDR3s were found in Type 1 diabetes patients in all four CD4+ subsets.

The sample holds a few counts of this clone. Antigen unknown. As every portion of the isolated RNA was reverse transcribed, the sequencing read expressed TCRB transcripts. Mean read depth for naive, central memory and regulatory T cell samples was roughly 4 million reads. The data were produced by immunoSEQ multiplex PCR, yet TCRdb's version contains in-frame clones alone and is incomplete. The sample carries roughly 500,000 clones, roughly an eighth recorded once. Germline V gives CDR1 MNHEY, CDR2 SMNVEV (reference sequence). The CDR3 extends over 14 amino acids. Deletions cut 7 bases from V and 0 bases from J, with 10 bases between.

The TCR comes from a woman aged 18-29 years in good health. The genes are TRBV27 and TRBJ1-3, with D tentatively TRBD1 (5 bases). The sequenced sample consisted of naive CD4+ T cells from blood. The CDR3 DNA reads as TGTGCCAGCAAGACAGCGAGCTCTGGAAACACCATATATTTT. This translates into CASKTASSGNTIYF.